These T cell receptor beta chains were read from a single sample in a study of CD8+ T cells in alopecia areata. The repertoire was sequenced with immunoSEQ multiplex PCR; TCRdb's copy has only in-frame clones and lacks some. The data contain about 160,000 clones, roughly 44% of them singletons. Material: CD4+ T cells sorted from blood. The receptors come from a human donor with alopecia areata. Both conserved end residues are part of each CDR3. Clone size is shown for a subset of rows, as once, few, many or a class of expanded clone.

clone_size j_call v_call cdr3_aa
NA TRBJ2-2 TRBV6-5 CASSYGPGELFF
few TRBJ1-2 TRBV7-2 CASSAQSTGERGYTF
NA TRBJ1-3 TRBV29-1 CSVYSGNTIYF
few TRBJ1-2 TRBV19 CASSTLPGQGYGYTF
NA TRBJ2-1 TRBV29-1 CSVALLAGVYEQFF
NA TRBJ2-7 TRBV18 CASSPSSGTGSYEQYF
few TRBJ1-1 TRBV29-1 CSVGGRSTEAFF
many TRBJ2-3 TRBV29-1 CSIEGWVGTDTQYF
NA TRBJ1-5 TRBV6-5 CASSEGPYQPQHF
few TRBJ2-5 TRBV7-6 CASSLPPGGETQYF
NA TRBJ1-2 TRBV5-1 CASSTGSPLDYGYTF
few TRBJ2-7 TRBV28 CASSRQIYEQYF
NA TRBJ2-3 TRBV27 CASSRYDTQYF
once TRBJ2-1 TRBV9 CASSATLVEEQFF
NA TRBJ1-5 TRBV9 CASGSGQGLNQPQHF
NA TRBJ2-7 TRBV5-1 CASSLDWRSYEQYF
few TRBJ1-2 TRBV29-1 CSVVKTEEYGYTF
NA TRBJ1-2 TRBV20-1 CSAWTAGGYTF
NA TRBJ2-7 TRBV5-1 CASSLQRDGTEQYF
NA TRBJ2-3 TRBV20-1 CSAERDTQYF
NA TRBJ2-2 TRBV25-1 CASSEPGIPGELFF
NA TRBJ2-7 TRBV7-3 CASSPETSGSGYEQYF
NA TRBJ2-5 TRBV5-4 CASKMADHKETQYF
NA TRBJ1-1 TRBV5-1 CASSQWGGGTEAFF
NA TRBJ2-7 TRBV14 CASSQTHEQYF
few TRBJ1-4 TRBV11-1 CASSRPGDASEKLFF
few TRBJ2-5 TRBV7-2 CASSLASGSWETQYF
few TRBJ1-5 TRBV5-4 CASSSAPNQPQHF
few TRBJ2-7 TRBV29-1 CSVAVSSRSLYEQYF
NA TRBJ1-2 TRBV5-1 CASSRVVGQGLYGYTF
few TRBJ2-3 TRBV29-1 CSALQQADTDTQYF
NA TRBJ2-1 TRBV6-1 CASSELAGGSTYNEQFF
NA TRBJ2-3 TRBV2 CASSETPQVNTDTQYF
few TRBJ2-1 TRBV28 CASSTSSAEQFF
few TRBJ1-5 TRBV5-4 CASSSGGGLNQPQHF
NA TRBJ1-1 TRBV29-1 CSVEGQINTEAFF
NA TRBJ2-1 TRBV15 CATSRDFRDSDNEQFF
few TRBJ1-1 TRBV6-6 CATDRDTEAFF